One and the same sample provided the 16 T cell receptor beta chains below, sequenced in a study of shared clonotypes between healthy human individuals. The table came from immunoSEQ multiplex PCR; TCRdb's copy has only in-frame clones and leaves some out. The table lists about 1 million clones, roughly 75% of them singletons. The sample comprised memory CD4+ T cells sorted from blood. Subset given: CD45RA-negative fraction. Source of these receptors: a young man in good health.

J is TRBJ2-3 and V is TRBV6-5; 9 bases agree with TRBD1. This CDR3 contains 11 residues. With V trimmed by 7 bases and J by 14 bases, 7 bases remained unmatched. Per germline, CDR1 MNHEY and CDR2 SVGAGI. For the CDR3, the DNA is TGTGCCAGCACCTCCGGGACAGGGCGGTATTTT. It codes for CASTSGTGRYF.

This chain joins TRBV29-1 and TRBJ2-5; D is perhaps TRBD1 (5 bases). The end of the DNA is better explained by TRBJ2-7, so the J call may be wrong. Germline CDR1 and CDR2: SQVTM and ANQGSEA. The CDR3 has 12 residues. The CDR3 spells CSPPGLGDEQYF. The CDR3 DNA follows: TGCAGCCCCCCCGGTCTAGGGGACGAGCAGTACTTC.

The chain is built from TRBV5-4 and TRBJ1-4; TRBD1 matches 10 bases. The CDR3 consists of 16 residues. CDR1 and CDR2 (germline): SGHNT, YYREEE (reference sequence). Trimming took 3 bases from V and 2 from J; bases not matched to a gene: 4. The CDR3 loop is CASSSTGGGTNEKLFF. DNA for the CDR3: TGTGCCAGCAGCTCGACAGGGGGCGGGACTAATGAAAAACTGTTTTTT. Looking up the rest from reference TRBV5-4 and TRBJ1-4 gives the full variable domain: ETGVTQSPTHLIKTRGQQVTLRCSSQSGHNTVSWYQQALGQGPQFIFQYYREEENGRGNFPPRFSGLQFPNYSSELNVNALELDDSALYLCASSSTGGGTNEKLFFGSGTQLSVL.

The chain has TRBV7-9 and TRBJ1-3, with 8 bases fitting TRBD1. Trimming at V came to 5 bases and at J to 2 bases, leaving 8 bases not matched to a gene. Per the germline V gene, CDR1 is SEHNR and CDR2 is FQNEAQ (reference sequence). This CDR3 comprises 16 residues. CDR3 nucleotide sequence: TGTGCCAGCAGCCTAGGAACAGGGGGACCTGGAAACACCATATATTTT. It codes for CASSLGTGGPGNTIYF.

J is TRBJ1-4 and V is TRBV28; TRBD1 agrees at 8 bases. The germline CDR1 and CDR2 sequences are MDHEN and SYDVKM. This CDR3 contains 15 residues. Trimming took 2 bases from V and 5 from J; bases not matched to a gene: 4. CDR3 amino acids: CASSLPGQGNEKLFF. For the CDR3, the DNA is TGTGCCAGCAGTTTACCCGGACAGGGAAATGAAAAACTGTTTTTT.

Remarks on this clone: This sample includes further DNA sequences coding for the same CDR3. The J gene is TRBJ1-1, the V gene TRBV9; 7 nucleotides agree with TRBD1. There are 13 residues in the CDR3. V was clipped by 0 bases and J by 4 bases; unmatched bases: 0. Germline loops: CDR1 SGDLS, CDR2 YYNGEE. The CDR3 DNA is TGTGCCAGCAGCGTAGACAGGGGCACTGAAGCTTTCTTT. Protein: CASSVDRGTEAFF.

This chain uses TRBV10-3 with TRBJ1-1; a weak D match, TRBD1 (5 bases). Germline V lookup: CDR1 ENHRY, CDR2 SYGVKD. Trimming cost V 2 bases and J 6 bases, with 16 bases left between them. CDR3 length: 15 amino acids. The CDR3 region is CAISEPKVGGAEAFF. The CDR3 nucleotides are TGTGCCATCAGTGAGCCCAAGGTAGGAGGGGCTGAAGCTTTCTTT.

This clone was seen a single time. One end of the junction does not line up with germline, which may come from a read error. The chain has TRBV7-7 and TRBJ2-3; no clear D. CDR1 is SSHAT and CDR2 is FNYEAQ in the germline V gene (reference sequence). The CDR3 runs to 13 residues. The CDR3 reads CASSFGSTDTQYF. The CDR3 nucleotides are TGTGCTAGCAGCTTCGGAAGCACAGATACGCAGTATTTT. The full variable domain, its missing parts supplied by reference TRBV7-7 and TRBJ2-3, is GAGVSQSPRYKVTKRGQDVTLRCDPISSHATLYWYQQALGQGPEFLTYFNYEAQPDKSGLPSDRFSAERPEGSISTLTIQRTEQRDSAMYRCASSFGSTDTQYFGPGTRLTVL.

This clone was observed a few times. The junction shows a germline mismatch at one end, possibly a read error. V is TRBV7-7 and J is TRBJ1-3; tentative D call: TRBD1 (6 bases). The CDR3 totals 14 residues. CDR1 and CDR2 (germline): SSHAT, FNYEAQ (reference sequence). CDR3 loop: CASSADRSGNTIYF. In DNA form, the CDR3 reads TGTGCTAGCAGCGCCGACAGGTCTGGAAACACCATATATTTT.

The CDR3 DNA follows: TGTGCCAGCAGCGCAGGACAGGGTAATCAGCCCCAGCATTTT. Protein: CASSAGQGNQPQHF. The chain links TRBV7-9 to TRBJ1-5, with 8 bases lining up with TRBD1. The V gene's germline CDR1 is SEHNR and CDR2 FQNEAQ (reference sequence). CDR3 size: 14 residues. The trim removed 5 bases at V and 4 bases at J, leaving 4 bases unmatched. Supplemented by reference TRBV7-9 and TRBJ1-5, the full variable domain reads DTGVSQNPRHKITKRGQNVTFRCDPISEHNRLYWYRQTLGQGPEFLTYFQNEAQLEKSRLLSDRFSAERPKGSFSTLEIQRTEQGDSAMYLCASSAGQGNQPQHFGDGTRLSIL.

This sequence joins TRBV7-8 and TRBJ2-5, with D perhaps matching TRBD2 (6 bases). The CDR3 totals 17 residues. The ends were cut back, 3 bases at V and 0 bases at J, with 17 bases in the middle. CDR1 SGHVS and CDR2 FQNEAQ come from the germline V gene. CDR3 DNA sequence: TGTGCCAGCAGCTTCATGCAAAGCGGAGGGTACCAAGAGACCCAGTACTTC. It translates to CASSFMQSGGYQETQYF.

This chain connects TRBV19 to TRBJ2-3; TRBD1 is a possible D gene (6 bases). CDR1 and CDR2 (germline): LNHDA, SQIVND (reference sequence). This CDR3 has 15 residues. V lost 1 base to trimming and J lost 3 bases, with 11 bases between them. The CDR3 sequence: CASSIGETGTDTQYF. The CDR3 nucleotides are TGTGCCAGTAGTATAGGGGAAACAGGGACAGATACGCAGTATTTT.

This rearrangement joins TRBV5-1 to TRBJ2-5; D may correspond to TRBD1 or TRBD2 (6 bases each). V lost 5 bases and J lost 4, with 15 bases in between. Germline V gene sequence: CDR1 SGHRS, CDR2 YFSETQ. The CDR3 has 14 residues. CDR3 sequence (DNA): TGCGCCAGCAGACTACAGGGAGGAGGAGAGACCCAGTACTTC. It translates to CASRLQGGGETQYF.

A note on this clone: Other nucleotide sequences in the sample specify the same CDR3. The CDR3 spells CASSFAGSTEAFF. DNA of the CDR3: TGCGCCAGCAGCTTTGCGGGGTCCACTGAAGCTTTCTTT. The chain recombines TRBV5-1 with TRBJ1-1; D unresolved. The V and J ends lost 2 bases and 4 bases respectively, with 9 bases between them. Germline CDR1 reads SGHRS; CDR2 reads YFSETQ. CDR3 size: 13 residues.

The rearrangement joins TRBV14 to TRBJ2-2; D may be TRBD2 (6 bases). V lost 3 bases to trimming and J lost 0 bases, with 11 bases between them. CDR1 is SGHDN, CDR2 FVKESK, per germline. The CDR3 runs 16 residues. The CDR3 protein is CASSHAGQSNTGELFF. CDR3 DNA sequence: TGTGCCAGCAGCCATGCGGGGCAGTCGAACACCGGGGAGCTGTTTTTT.

The chain links TRBV5-6 to TRBJ2-3; TRBD1 is a possible D gene (6 bases). The V end was cut by 2 bases, the J end by 0 bases, with 10 bases between. The CDR3 runs 15 residues. Germline CDR1 and CDR2: SGHDT and YYEEEE. CDR3 protein: CASSFGQTSTDTQYF. The CDR3 region has the DNA TGTGCCAGCAGCTTCGGACAGACTAGCACAGATACGCAGTATTTT. The full variable domain, rest sourced from reference TRBV5-6 and TRBJ2-3, is DAGVTQSPTHLIKTRGQQVTLRCSPKSGHDTVSWYQQALGQGPQFIFQYYEEEERQRGNFPDRFSGHQFPNYSSELNVNALLLGDSALYLCASSFGQTSTDTQYFGPGTRLTVL.